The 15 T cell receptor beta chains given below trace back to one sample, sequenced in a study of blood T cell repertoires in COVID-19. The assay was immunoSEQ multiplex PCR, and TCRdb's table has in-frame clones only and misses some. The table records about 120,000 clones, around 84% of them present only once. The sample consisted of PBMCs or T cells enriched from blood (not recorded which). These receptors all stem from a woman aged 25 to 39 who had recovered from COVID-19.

DNA of the CDR3: TGTGCCAGCAGCGCCCGACTAGGAACCAATGAGCAGTTCTTC. Protein: CASSARLGTNEQFF. The V and J genes are TRBV2 and TRBJ2-1; TRBD2 is a possible D gene (6 bases). The germline V gene has CDR1 SNHLY and CDR2 FYNNEI. The length of the CDR3 is 14 residues. V was cut by 6 bases and J by 6 bases, with 15 bases left in between. Filled out from reference TRBV2 and TRBJ2-1, the complete variable domain reads EPEVTQTPSHQVTQMGQEVILRCVPISNHLYFYWYRQILGQKVEFLVSFYNNEISEKSEIFDDQFSVERPDGSNFTLKIRSTKLEDSAMYFCASSARLGTNEQFFGPGTRLTVL.

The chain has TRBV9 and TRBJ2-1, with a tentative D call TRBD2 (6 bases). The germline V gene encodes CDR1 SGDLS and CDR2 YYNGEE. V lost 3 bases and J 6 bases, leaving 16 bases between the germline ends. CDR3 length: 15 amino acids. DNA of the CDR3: TGTGCCAGCAGCGAACGGGGGAGTGTCGGCAATGAGCAGTTCTTC. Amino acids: CASSERGSVGNEQFF. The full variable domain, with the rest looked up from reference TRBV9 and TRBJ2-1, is DSGVTQTPKHLITATGQRVTLRCSPRSGDLSVYWYQQSLDQGLQFLIQYYNGEERAKGNILERFSAQQFPDLHSELNLSSLELGDSALYFCASSERGSVGNEQFFGPGTRLTVL.

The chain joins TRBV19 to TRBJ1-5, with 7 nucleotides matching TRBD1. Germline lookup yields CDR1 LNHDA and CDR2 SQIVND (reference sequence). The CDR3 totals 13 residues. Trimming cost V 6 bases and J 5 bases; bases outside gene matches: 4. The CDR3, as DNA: TGTGCCAGTAGGAGACAGGGCGATCAGCCCCAGCATTTT. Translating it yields CASRRQGDQPQHF.

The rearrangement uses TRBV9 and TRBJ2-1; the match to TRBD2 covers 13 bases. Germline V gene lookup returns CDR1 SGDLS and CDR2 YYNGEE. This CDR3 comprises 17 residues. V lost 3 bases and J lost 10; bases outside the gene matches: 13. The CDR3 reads CASSALSGLAGPGEQFF. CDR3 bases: TGTGCCAGCAGCGCCCTCTCGGGACTAGCGGGGCCCGGCGAGCAGTTCTTC. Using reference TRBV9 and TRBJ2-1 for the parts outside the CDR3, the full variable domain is DSGVTQTPKHLITATGQRVTLRCSPRSGDLSVYWYQQSLDQGLQFLIQYYNGEERAKGNILERFSAQQFPDLHSELNLSSLELGDSALYFCASSALSGLAGPGEQFFGPGTRLTVL.

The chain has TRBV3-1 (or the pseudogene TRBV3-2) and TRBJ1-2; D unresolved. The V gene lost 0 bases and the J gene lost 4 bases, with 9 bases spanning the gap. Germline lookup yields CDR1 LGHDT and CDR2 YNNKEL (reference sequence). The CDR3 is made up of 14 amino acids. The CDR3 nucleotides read TGTGCCAGCAGCCAAGACGCAGTCTCCTATGGCTACACCTTC. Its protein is CASSQDAVSYGYTF.

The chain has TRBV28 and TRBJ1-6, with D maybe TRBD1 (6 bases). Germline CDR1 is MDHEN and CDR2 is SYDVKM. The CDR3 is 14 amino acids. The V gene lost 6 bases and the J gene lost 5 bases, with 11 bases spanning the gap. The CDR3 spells CASRGHTDNSPLHF. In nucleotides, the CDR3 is TGTGCCAGCAGGGGACATACCGATAATTCACCCCTCCACTTT.

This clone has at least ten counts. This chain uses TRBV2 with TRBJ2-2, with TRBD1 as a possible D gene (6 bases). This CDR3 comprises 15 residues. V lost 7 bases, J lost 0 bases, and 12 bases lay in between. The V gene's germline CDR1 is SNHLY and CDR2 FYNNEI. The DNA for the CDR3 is TGTGCCAGCACCATACAGGGAACGAACACCGGGGAGCTGTTTTTT. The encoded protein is CASTIQGTNTGELFF. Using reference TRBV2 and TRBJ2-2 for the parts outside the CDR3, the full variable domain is EPEVTQTPSHQVTQMGQEVILRCVPISNHLYFYWYRQILGQKVEFLVSFYNNEISEKSEIFDDQFSVERPDGSNFTLKIRSTKLEDSAMYFCASTIQGTNTGELFFGEGSRLTVL.

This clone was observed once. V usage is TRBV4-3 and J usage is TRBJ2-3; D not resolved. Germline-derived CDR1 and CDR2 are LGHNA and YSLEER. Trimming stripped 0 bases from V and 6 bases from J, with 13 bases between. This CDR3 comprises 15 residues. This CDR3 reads CASSQEQSVADTQYF. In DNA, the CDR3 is TGCGCCAGCAGCCAAGAACAGTCAGTCGCGGATACGCAGTATTTT.

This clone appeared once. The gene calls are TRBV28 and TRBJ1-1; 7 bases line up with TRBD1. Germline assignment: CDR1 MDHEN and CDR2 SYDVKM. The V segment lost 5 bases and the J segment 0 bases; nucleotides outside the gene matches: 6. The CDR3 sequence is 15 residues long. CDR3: CASSVPGQLNTEAFF. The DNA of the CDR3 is TGTGCCAGCAGTGTACCGGGACAGCTGAACACTGAAGCTTTCTTT.

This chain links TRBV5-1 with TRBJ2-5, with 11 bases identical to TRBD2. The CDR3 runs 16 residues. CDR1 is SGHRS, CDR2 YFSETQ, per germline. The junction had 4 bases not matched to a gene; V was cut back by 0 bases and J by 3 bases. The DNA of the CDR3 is TGCGCCAGCAGCTTGGTGGGGACTAGCGGAAAAGAGACCCAGTACTTC. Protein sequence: CASSLVGTSGKETQYF.

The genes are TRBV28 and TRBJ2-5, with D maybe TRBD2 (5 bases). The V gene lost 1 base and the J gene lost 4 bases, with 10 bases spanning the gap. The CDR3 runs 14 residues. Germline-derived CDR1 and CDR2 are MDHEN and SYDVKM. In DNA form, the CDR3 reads TGTGCCAGCAGTTTATTTCGGGGTGGAGAGACCCAGTACTTC. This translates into CASSLFRGGETQYF.

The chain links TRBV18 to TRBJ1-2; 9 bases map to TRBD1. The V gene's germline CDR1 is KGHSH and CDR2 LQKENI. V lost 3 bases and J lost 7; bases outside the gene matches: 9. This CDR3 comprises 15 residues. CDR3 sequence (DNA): TGTGCCAGCTCACCGGACAGGGGACATCGACGTGGCTACACCTTC. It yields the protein CASSPDRGHRRGYTF.

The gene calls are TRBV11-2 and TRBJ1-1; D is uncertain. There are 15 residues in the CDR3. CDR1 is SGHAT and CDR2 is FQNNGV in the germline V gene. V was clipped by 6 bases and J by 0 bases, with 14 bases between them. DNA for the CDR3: TGTGCCAGCAGTTGGAACAGCATTATGAACACTGAAGCTTTCTTT. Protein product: CASSWNSIMNTEAFF.

The CDR3 coding sequence is TGTGCCAGCAGTTCCCCCGGGACAGGGTACCACGAGCAGTACTTC. It codes for CASSSPGTGYHEQYF. The chain joins TRBV28 to TRBJ2-7; 9 positions match TRBD1. The V gene end was trimmed by 4 bases and the J gene end by 5 bases; junction bases not matched to a gene: 9. The CDR3 spans 15 residues. Germline V gives CDR1 MDHEN, CDR2 SYDVKM.

This CDR3 reads CASSTGGNTEAFF. DNA for the CDR3: TGTGCCAGCAGCACCGGGGGGAACACTGAAGCTTTCTTT. The gene calls are TRBV2 and TRBJ1-1, with a possible D match to TRBD1 (5 bases). Germline values: CDR1 SNHLY, CDR2 FYNNEI. The CDR3 is 13 residues long. Trimming took 6 bases from V and 1 from J, leaving 9 bases between them.